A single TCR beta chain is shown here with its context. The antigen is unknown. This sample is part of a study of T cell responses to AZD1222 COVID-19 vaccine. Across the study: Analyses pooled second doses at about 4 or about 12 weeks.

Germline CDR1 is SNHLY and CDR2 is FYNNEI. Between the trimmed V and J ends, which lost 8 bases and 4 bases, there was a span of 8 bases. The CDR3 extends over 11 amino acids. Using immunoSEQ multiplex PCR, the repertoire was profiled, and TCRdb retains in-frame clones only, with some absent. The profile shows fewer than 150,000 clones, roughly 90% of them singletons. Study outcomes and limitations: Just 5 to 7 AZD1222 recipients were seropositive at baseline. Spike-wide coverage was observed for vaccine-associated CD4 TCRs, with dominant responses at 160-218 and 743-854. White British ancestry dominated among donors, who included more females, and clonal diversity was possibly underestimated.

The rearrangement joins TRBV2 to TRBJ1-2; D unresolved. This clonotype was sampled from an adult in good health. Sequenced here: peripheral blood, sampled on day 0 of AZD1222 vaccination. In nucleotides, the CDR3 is TGTGCCAGCGGGGAAGGCTATGGCTACACCTTC. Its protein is CASGEGYGYTF. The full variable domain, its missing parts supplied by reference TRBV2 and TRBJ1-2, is EPEVTQTPSHQVTQMGQEVILRCVPISNHLYFYWYRQILGQKVEFLVSFYNNEISEKSEIFDDQFSVERPDGSNFTLKIRSTKLEDSAMYFCASGEGYGYTFGSGTRLTVV.